The present T cell receptor beta chain was sequenced within a study of beta chain features in type 1 diabetes. Study conclusions and caveats: All four CD4+ subsets of Type 1 diabetes patients contained TCRB CDR3s that were moderately but significantly shorter.

A few counts support this clone. Its cognate antigen is unknown. The CDR3 loop spans 14 amino acids. Germline assignment: CDR1 LNHDA and CDR2 SQIVND (reference sequence). V lost 3 bases and J lost 3, with 12 bases in between. Expressed TCRB transcripts got sequenced, as all isolated RNA was reverse transcribed. Here immunoSEQ multiplex PCR was the method, and the copy in TCRdb shows in-frame clones only, minus some. The sample holds some 290,000 clones, around 15% seen once. This TCR derives from a man under 40 with type 1 diabetes. Sequenced: naive CD4+ T cells from blood. This chain connects TRBV19 to TRBJ2-7, with D perhaps TRBD2 (6 bases). The CDR3 loop is CASSIPGTLYEQYF. The CDR3 coding sequence is TGTGCCAGTAGTATCCCGGGGACTCTCTACGAGCAGTACTTC.